This TCR beta chain originates from a study of T cell clones after liver transplantation. The data were produced by immunoSEQ multiplex PCR, yet TCRdb's version contains in-frame clones alone and is incomplete. The sample has around 110,000 clones; 90% are singletons. This CDR3 has 15 residues. The germline V gene has CDR1 SNHLY and CDR2 FYNNEI. Trimming took off 3 bases at V and 4 bases at J, with 15 bases between the two ends. Sequencing used CD4+ T cells from blood, obtained 12 months after liver transplant. The genes are TRBV2 and TRBJ2-5, with D maybe TRBD1 (5 bases). The clonotype originates from a human patient who received a liver transplant. Some T cells may originate from the graft donor. The CDR3 DNA follows: TGTGCCAGCAGTGAGTCTTGGGGCAGGGCAGAGACCCAGTACTTC. This codes for CASSESWGRAETQYF.